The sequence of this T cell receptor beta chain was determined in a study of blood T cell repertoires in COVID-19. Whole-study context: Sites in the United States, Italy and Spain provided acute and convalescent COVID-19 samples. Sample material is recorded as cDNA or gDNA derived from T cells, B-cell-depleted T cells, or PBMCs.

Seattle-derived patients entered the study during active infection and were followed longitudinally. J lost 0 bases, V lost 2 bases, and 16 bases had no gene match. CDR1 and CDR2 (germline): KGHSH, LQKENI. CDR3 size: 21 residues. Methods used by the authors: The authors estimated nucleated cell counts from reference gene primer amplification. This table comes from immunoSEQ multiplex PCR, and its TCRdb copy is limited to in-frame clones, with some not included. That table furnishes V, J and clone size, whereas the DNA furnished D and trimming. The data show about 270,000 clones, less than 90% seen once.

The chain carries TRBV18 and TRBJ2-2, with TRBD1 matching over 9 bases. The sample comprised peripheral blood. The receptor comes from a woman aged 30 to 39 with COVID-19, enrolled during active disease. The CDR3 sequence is CASSPESGGTGNFTNTGELFF. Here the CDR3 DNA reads TGTGCCAGCTCACCAGAAAGCGGTGGGACAGGGAACTTCACGAACACCGGGGAGCTGTTTTTT.